These 27 T cell receptor beta chains originate from one sample sequenced in a study of blood T cell repertoires in COVID-19. Libraries were prepared by immunoSEQ multiplex PCR; TCRdb keeps only in-frame clonotypes and omits some of them. The profile shows about 280,000 clones, 88% of them singletons. Sequenced material: PBMCs or T cells enriched from blood (not recorded which). These receptors were obtained from a woman aged 55-69 years in a cohort exposed to, infected with or recovered from COVID-19 (not recorded which).

This clone was recorded a few times. This chain uses TRBV7-9 with TRBJ2-1; TRBD2 matches at 15 bases. V lost 5 bases and J lost 6; bases outside the gene matches: 2. This CDR3 region has 15 residues. Germline CDR1 and CDR2: SEHNR and FQNEAQ (reference sequence). The DNA of the CDR3 is TGTGCCAGCAGCGGACTAGCGGGAGGGTCCAATGAGCAGTTCTTC. Residues: CASSGLAGGSNEQFF.

This chain joins TRBV24-1 and TRBJ2-5; 7 bases map to TRBD2. J was trimmed by 5 bases and V by 2 bases; bases with no gene match: 7. The CDR3 covers 15 residues. Germline values: CDR1 KGHDR, CDR2 SFDVKD. The CDR3 DNA reads TGTGCCACCAGTGATTCAAGTTTGGGGGGGGAGACCCAGTACTTC. As protein: CATSDSSLGGETQYF.

The chain joins TRBV5-6 to TRBJ2-7; D gene ambiguous. V was clipped by 1 base and J by 4 bases, with 12 bases between them. The CDR3 runs 14 residues. In germline, CDR1 is SGHDT, CDR2 YYEEEE. The CDR3 is CASSLYMNFYEQYF. DNA of the CDR3: TGTGCCAGCAGCTTGTACATGAATTTTTACGAGCAGTACTTC.

This chain joins TRBV7-2 and TRBJ1-1; maybe TRBD1 (5 bases). Trimming left V 1 base short and J 1 base short, with 10 bases between. The V gene's germline CDR1 is SGHTA and CDR2 FQGNSA. The CDR3 consists of 15 residues. The CDR3 DNA is TGTGCCAGCAGCTTAGGTGGGGGAGGGAACACTGAAGCTTTCTTT. Its translation is CASSLGGGGNTEAFF.

This sequence joins TRBV12-3 or TRBV12-4 and TRBJ1-2; D gene uncertain. This CDR3 is 13 amino acids long. The V and J ends lost 1 base and 4 bases respectively, with 7 bases between them. CDR3 protein: CASSLGRSYGYTF. CDR3 bases: TGTGCCAGCAGTTTAGGGAGGTCCTATGGCTACACCTTC.

The V call is TRBV7-8, the J call TRBJ2-1, with D perhaps matching TRBD1 (6 bases). V was pared by 5 bases and J by 3 bases, with 17 bases between. The V gene's germline CDR1 is SGHVS and CDR2 FQNEAQ. The CDR3 spans 16 residues. The CDR3 here is CASSIEQGLRYNEQFF. CDR3 in DNA: TGTGCCAGCAGCATAGAACAGGGCCTTCGCTACAATGAGCAGTTCTTC.

This clone was observed a handful of times. The V call is TRBV2, the J call TRBJ2-3; D not certain. Germline CDR1 reads SNHLY; CDR2 reads FYNNEI. The CDR3 runs to 15 residues. V was shortened by 8 bases and J by 1 base, with 16 bases between the two germline ends. The CDR3 bases are TGTGCCAGCGTACTATCTAGTCTTGGCACAGATACGCAGTATTTT. It encodes CASVLSSLGTDTQYF. Drawing the rest from reference TRBV2 and TRBJ2-3, the complete variable domain is EPEVTQTPSHQVTQMGQEVILRCVPISNHLYFYWYRQILGQKVEFLVSFYNNEISEKSEIFDDQFSVERPDGSNFTLKIRSTKLEDSAMYFCASVLSSLGTDTQYFGPGTRLTVL.

The gene calls are TRBV28 and TRBJ2-5; TRBD2 matches at 11 bases. This CDR3 region has 15 residues. Unmatched junction bases numbered 5, after V lost 3 bases and J lost 5 bases. Germline CDR1 reads MDHEN; CDR2 reads SYDVKM. This CDR3 reads CASSFLAGGSETQYF. The CDR3 DNA reads TGTGCCAGCAGTTTTCTAGCGGGAGGTTCGGAGACCCAGTACTTC.

The chain recombines TRBV11-2 with TRBJ2-3, with 9 nucleotides matching TRBD1. The CDR3 runs 18 residues. Germline V CDR1 and CDR2: SGHAT, FQNNGV. After removal of 3 bases from V and 5 bases from J, the junction contained 15 bases not matched to a gene. CDR3 sequence: CASSFFSFRDRAKDTQYF. CDR3 nucleotides: TGTGCCAGCAGCTTCTTCTCTTTCCGGGACAGGGCCAAAGATACGCAGTATTTT.

The rearrangement links TRBV7-3 to TRBJ2-5, with 10 bases lining up with TRBD2. The V gene's germline CDR1 is SGHTA and CDR2 FQGTGA. V lost 6 bases to trimming and J lost 7 bases; unmatched junction nucleotides: 5. This CDR3 contains 13 residues. CDR3 bases: TGTGCCAGCAGGGGGACTAGCGAGGGGACCCAGTACTTC. This encodes CASRGTSEGTQYF.

The chain employs TRBV2 and TRBJ2-1; weak D call: TRBD2 (5 bases). Per germline, CDR1 SNHLY and CDR2 FYNNEI. The CDR3 has 11 residues. The V end was cut by 8 bases, the J end by 8 bases, with 10 bases between. The CDR3 coding sequence is TGTGCCAGCGGTGGAGGCTATGAGCAGTTCTTC. The encoded protein is CASGGGYEQFF.

The CDR3 region has the DNA TGTGCCAGCAGTACCCAGGGAAACAATGAGCAGTTCTTC. Protein: CASSTQGNNEQFF. This chain uses TRBV6-2 or TRBV6-3 with TRBJ2-1; TRBD1 might be the D (5 bases). Trimming removed 5 bases from V and 5 bases from J, with 10 bases in between. Germline CDR1 reads MNHEY; CDR2 reads SVGEGT. The CDR3 spans 13 residues.

V gene TRBV29-1 combines with J gene TRBJ1-5, with D maybe TRBD1 (5 bases). The CDR3 covers 13 residues. The germline V gene encodes CDR1 SQVTM and CDR2 ANQGSEA. V lost 3 bases and J lost 4, with 10 bases in between. The CDR3 DNA reads TGCAGCGTTGAGGGGGACTCTAATCAGCCCCAGCATTTT. Encoded protein: CSVEGDSNQPQHF.

As to this clone: One end of the junction varies from germline; a read error may be responsible. The chain's CDR3 is CATSDLRGTAIHF. The DNA for the CDR3 is TGTGCCACCAGTGACCTGAGGGGGACAGCCATCCACTTC. The rearrangement joins TRBV24-1 to TRBJ2-7; 7 positions agree with TRBD1. The CDR3 covers 13 residues. The germline V gene has CDR1 KGHDR and CDR2 SFDVKD.

V usage is TRBV29-1 and J usage is TRBJ2-7, with a possible D match to TRBD1 (5 bases). Germline CDR1 is SQVTM and CDR2 is ANQGSEA. Trimming removed 4 bases at V and 7 bases at J, with 11 bases between. The CDR3 loop spans 11 amino acids. The CDR3 sequence is CSVVRGGEQYF. The CDR3 nucleotides read TGCAGCGTTGTAAGGGGTGGAGAGCAGTACTTC.

The CDR3 nucleotides read TGTGCCAGCAGCGATTTAGGCGGACATTCCTACAATGAGCAGTTCTTC. Its protein is CASSDLGGHSYNEQFF. The V gene is TRBV7-6, the J gene TRBJ2-1; D is perhaps TRBD1 (5 bases). The CDR3 consists of 16 residues. From germline, CDR1 is SGHVS and CDR2 FNYEAQ. V was cut by 5 bases and J by 1 base, with 15 bases left in between.

V usage is TRBV7-3 and J usage is TRBJ1-6; 10 bases match TRBD1. The CDR3 length is 15 residues. Germline V gene sequence: CDR1 SGHTA, CDR2 FQGTGA. J was trimmed by 6 bases and V by 4 bases; bases with no gene match: 3. CDR3 nucleotide sequence: TGTGCCAGCAGCTCCGGACAGGGGGGTAATTCACCCCTCCACTTT. Translated: CASSSGQGGNSPLHF. The full variable domain, with the rest looked up from reference TRBV7-3 and TRBJ1-6, is GAGVSQTPSNKVTEKGKYVELRCDPISGHTALYWYRQSLGQGPEFLIYFQGTGAADDSGLPNDRFFAVRPEGSVSTLKIQRTERGDSAVYLCASSSGQGGNSPLHFGNGTRLTVT.

The J gene is TRBJ1-4, the V gene TRBV28; 12 bases line up with TRBD1. Per germline, CDR1 MDHEN and CDR2 SYDVKM. V gave up 4 bases and J gave up 8 bases; unmatched junction bases: 8. The CDR3 has 16 amino acids. The CDR3 here is CASSSGTGGRREKLFF. CDR3 nucleotides: TGTGCCAGCAGTTCCGGGACAGGGGGCCGGAGGGAAAAACTGTTTTTT.

The V and J genes are TRBV2 and TRBJ2-3; TRBD2 aligns across 14 bases. This CDR3 spans 19 amino acids. V shed 6 bases, J shed 3 bases, and the junction held 14 bases outside the gene matches. The germline V gene encodes CDR1 SNHLY and CDR2 FYNNEI. This CDR3 is CASSHTPGTSGSKTDTQYF. The CDR3 bases are TGTGCCAGCAGCCACACCCCCGGGACTAGCGGGAGTAAGACAGATACGCAGTATTTT.

This chain links TRBV5-1 with TRBJ2-7, with D possibly matching TRBD1 (6 bases). CDR1 SGHRS and CDR2 YFSETQ come from the germline V gene. V lost 4 bases and J 3 bases, leaving 17 bases between the germline ends. The CDR3 runs to 15 residues. The CDR3 nucleotides read TGCGCCAGCAGCCCTGAGCCAGGGGCTCACTACGAGCAGTACTTC. It translates to CASSPEPGAHYEQYF.

The chain recombines TRBV7-9 with TRBJ2-1; TRBD2 aligns across 8 bases. Germline-derived CDR1 and CDR2 are SEHNR and FQNEAQ (reference sequence). The CDR3 is 17 residues long. The V gene end was trimmed by 3 bases and the J gene end by 3 bases; junction bases not matched to a gene: 10. CDR3 sequence reads: CASSLDKGLVDYNEQFF. CDR3 coding DNA: TGTGCCAGCAGCTTGGATAAGGGACTAGTTGACTACAATGAGCAGTTCTTC.

J is TRBJ2-1 and V is TRBV7-8; TRBD1 matches 7 bases. The CDR3 is made up of 18 amino acids. With V trimmed by 5 bases and J by 3 bases, 16 bases remained unmatched. Germline lookup yields CDR1 SGHVS and CDR2 FQNEAQ. The CDR3 DNA reads as TGTGCCAGCAGCCCCCTAGGTGCAGGACAGGCTAACTACAATGAGCAGTTCTTC. It yields the protein CASSPLGAGQANYNEQFF.

The V gene is TRBV5-4, the J gene TRBJ2-7; TRBD2 matches 11 bases. Germline CDR1 is SGHNT and CDR2 is YYREEE (reference sequence). The V gene end was trimmed by 4 bases and the J gene end by 0 bases; junction bases not matched to a gene: 6. This CDR3 spans 16 amino acids. The CDR3 nucleotides read TGTGCCAGCAGCCCAGGGACTAGCGGAAGCTCCTACGAGCAGTACTTC. Translation gives CASSPGTSGSSYEQYF.

This clone showed up just once. This chain connects TRBV5-1 to TRBJ2-5; D not certain. CDR3 length: 12 residues. V gave up 0 bases and J gave up 3 bases, with 3 bases separating them. Germline assignment: CDR1 SGHRS and CDR2 YFSETQ. For the CDR3, the DNA is TGCGCCAGCAGCTTGGCCGAAGAGACCCAGTACTTC. Translation gives CASSLAEETQYF.

The chain links TRBV10-2 to TRBJ2-7, with TRBD2 matching over 8 bases. The V and J ends lost 3 bases and 1 base, in that order; junction bases with no gene match: 2. The CDR3 has 14 amino acids. Germline CDR1 and CDR2: WSHSY and SAAADI. CDR3 sequence reads: CASSDAGGSYEQYF. The CDR3 bases are TGCGCCAGCAGTGATGCGGGAGGTTCCTACGAGCAGTACTTC.

The chain joins TRBV18 to TRBJ2-3; 7 nucleotides align to TRBD1. The CDR3 has 14 amino acids. V lost 4 bases and J lost 4; bases outside the gene matches: 5. Germline V lookup: CDR1 KGHSH, CDR2 LQKENI. The CDR3 protein is CASSRQTGSDTQYF. The CDR3 bases are TGTGCCAGCTCACGGCAGACAGGGTCAGATACGCAGTATTTT. The full variable domain, its missing parts supplied by reference TRBV18 and TRBJ2-3, is NAGVMQNPRHLVRRRGQEARLRCSPMKGHSHVYWYRQLPEEGLKFMVYLQKENIIDESGMPKERFSAEFPKEGPSILRIQQVVRGDSAAYFCASSRQTGSDTQYFGPGTRLTVL.

The chain joins TRBV7-8 to TRBJ2-3, with D perhaps matching TRBD2 (5 bases). The V end was cut by 5 bases, the J end by 4 bases, with 10 bases between. The length of the CDR3 is 13 residues. CDR1 SGHVS and CDR2 FQNEAQ come from the germline V gene. The CDR3 sequence is CASSRTLADTQYF. As DNA, the CDR3 is TGTGCCAGCAGCCGCACACTAGCAGATACGCAGTATTTT.